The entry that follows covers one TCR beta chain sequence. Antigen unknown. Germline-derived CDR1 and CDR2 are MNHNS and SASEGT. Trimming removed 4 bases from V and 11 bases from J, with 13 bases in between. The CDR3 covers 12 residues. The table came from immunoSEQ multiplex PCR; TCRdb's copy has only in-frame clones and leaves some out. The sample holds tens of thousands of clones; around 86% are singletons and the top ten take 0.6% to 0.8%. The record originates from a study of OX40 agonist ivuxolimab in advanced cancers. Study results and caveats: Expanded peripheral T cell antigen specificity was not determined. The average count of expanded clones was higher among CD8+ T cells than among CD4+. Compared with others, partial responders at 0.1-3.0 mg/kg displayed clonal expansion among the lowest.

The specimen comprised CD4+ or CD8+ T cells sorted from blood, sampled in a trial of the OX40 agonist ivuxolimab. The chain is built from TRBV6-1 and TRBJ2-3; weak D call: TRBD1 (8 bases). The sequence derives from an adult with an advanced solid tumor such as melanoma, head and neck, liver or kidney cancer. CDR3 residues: CASSATGGGQYF. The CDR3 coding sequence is TGTGCCAGCAGTGCCACAGGGGGGGGGCAGTATTTT.